The 26 T cell receptor beta chains given below trace back to one sample, sequenced in a study of blood T cell repertoires in COVID-19. Sequencing was performed with immunoSEQ multiplex PCR; in TCRdb, only in-frame clones are kept and a portion is missing. The data contain over 200,000 clones, about 85% of them singletons. The source material was peripheral blood. These receptors came from a woman aged 80 or older with active or convalescent COVID-19.

The chain joins TRBV13 to TRBJ2-1; weak D call: TRBD1 (6 bases). The germline CDR1 and CDR2 sequences are PRHDT and FYEKMQ (reference sequence). The length of the CDR3 is 12 residues. Trimming pared 3 bases from V and 7 bases from J, leaving 7 bases between. The CDR3 here is CASSLRGNEQFF. In DNA form, the CDR3 reads TGTGCCAGCAGCTTGAGGGGGAATGAGCAGTTCTTC.

This rearrangement joins TRBV7-2 to TRBJ2-7; TRBD2 agrees at 8 bases. The CDR3 is made up of 15 amino acids. Germline CDR1 and CDR2: SGHTA and FQGNSA. V was clipped by 5 bases and J by 1 base; unmatched bases: 7. The CDR3 coding sequence is TGTGCCAGCAGCCCTTTAGCGGGGATGTCCTACGAGCAGTACTTC. It encodes CASSPLAGMSYEQYF.

The chain carries TRBV2 and TRBJ1-6; D may be TRBD1 (6 bases). Looked up from germline, CDR1 is SNHLY and CDR2 is FYNNEI. V dropped 3 bases and J dropped 7 bases, with 13 bases sitting between them. The CDR3 runs to 15 residues. As DNA, the CDR3 is TGTGCCAGCAGTGACCTCGGACAGAAAAATTCACCCCTCCACTTT. Amino acids: CASSDLGQKNSPLHF.

Details on this clone: Other DNA sequences in this sample translate to the same CDR3. This chain links TRBV5-4 with TRBJ2-6; D is unclear. Germline CDR1 reads SGHNT; CDR2 reads YYREEE (reference sequence). The CDR3 has 15 residues. Trimming left V 2 bases short and J 0 bases short, with 6 bases between. The CDR3: CASSFGSSGANVLTF. DNA for the CDR3: TGTGCCAGCAGCTTTGGTAGCTCTGGGGCCAACGTCCTGACTTTC.

The chain employs TRBV9 and TRBJ2-5; 8 bases match TRBD1. The CDR3 consists of 16 residues. The germline gives CDR1 SGDLS, CDR2 YYNGEE. V was clipped by 4 bases and J by 4 bases; unmatched bases: 12. The CDR3 DNA follows: TGTGCCAGCAGCACCCGTAGACCGACAGGGGCAGAGACCCAGTACTTC. Its translation is CASSTRRPTGAETQYF.

The V and J genes are TRBV28 and TRBJ2-2, with TRBD2 matching over 8 bases. V shed 2 bases, J shed 5 bases, and the junction held 1 base outside the gene matches. Germline-derived CDR1 and CDR2 are MDHEN and SYDVKM. This CDR3 is 14 amino acids long. The CDR3: CASSLGGGTGELFF. The CDR3 DNA sequence: TGTGCCAGCAGTTTAGGCGGGGGGACCGGGGAGCTGTTTTTT. Full variable domain (outside the CDR3, taken from reference TRBV28 and TRBJ2-2): DVKVTQSSRYLVKRTGEKVFLECVQDMDHENMFWYRQDPGLGLRLIYFSYDVKMKEKGDIPEGYSVSREKKERFSLILESASTNQTSMYLCASSLGGGTGELFFGEGSRLTVL.

This rearrangement joins TRBV9 to TRBJ1-4, with 10 bases lining up with TRBD1. The V and J ends lost 0 bases and 5 bases, in that order; junction bases with no gene match: 1. CDR1 SGDLS and CDR2 YYNGEE come from the germline V gene. CDR3 length equals 15 residues. Here the CDR3 reads CASSVGGQGNEKLFF. CDR3 nucleotides: TGTGCCAGCAGCGTAGGGGGACAGGGGAATGAAAAACTGTTTTTT.

This chain uses TRBV27 with TRBJ2-3; 7 bases align to TRBD2. V lost 2 bases to trimming and J lost 5 bases; unmatched junction nucleotides: 4. The CDR3 totals 14 residues. The V gene's germline CDR1 is MNHEY and CDR2 SMNVEV (reference sequence). In DNA, the CDR3 is TGTGCCAGCAGTTTAGGGGGAGGGGTAGATACGCAGTATTTT. The encoded protein is CASSLGGGVDTQYF.

This chain connects TRBV11-2 to TRBJ2-1; D is undetermined. Germline loops: CDR1 SGHAT, CDR2 FQNNGV. Trimming pared 8 bases from V and 2 bases from J, leaving 16 bases between. CDR3 size: 15 residues. CDR3 sequence reads: CASLNSEATYNEQFF. For the CDR3, the DNA is TGTGCCAGCCTAAACTCAGAGGCTACCTACAATGAGCAGTTCTTC.

This clone was seen a few times. V is TRBV7-8 and J is TRBJ2-7, with TRBD2 identical over 9 bases. Germline lookup yields CDR1 SGHVS and CDR2 FQNEAQ. The V segment lost 4 bases and the J segment 0 bases; nucleotides outside the gene matches: 10. The CDR3 totals 17 residues. The DNA of the CDR3 is TGTGCCAGCAGCTCCGGGAGCGGGAGGTCTAGCTCCTACGAGCAGTACTTC. Amino acids: CASSSGSGRSSSYEQYF.

This chain connects TRBV27 to TRBJ1-2; 7 positions match TRBD1. Trimming took 6 bases from V and 4 from J; bases not matched to a gene: 5. CDR3 length: 13 residues. Germline V lookup: CDR1 MNHEY, CDR2 SMNVEV (reference sequence). CDR3 nucleotide sequence: TGTGCCAGCAGACTGACAGGGACCTATGGCTACACCTTC. Its translation is CASRLTGTYGYTF.

CDR3 loop: CASSDTTRDEQFF. The CDR3 region has the DNA TGTGCCAGCAGTGACACCACGAGGGATGAGCAGTTCTTC. V and J are TRBV6-4 and TRBJ2-1, with D perhaps TRBD2 (5 bases). V was clipped by 2 bases and J by 8 bases, with 10 bases between them. Germline CDR1 reads MRHNA; CDR2 reads SNTAGT. CDR3 length: 13 residues.

V usage is TRBV3-1 (or the pseudogene TRBV3-2) and J usage is TRBJ2-5; the D is unclear. Trimming pared 0 bases from V and 5 bases from J, leaving 16 bases between. Looked up from germline, CDR1 is LGHDT and CDR2 is YNNKEL (reference sequence). The CDR3 length is 16 residues. CDR3 in amino acids: CASSQELGRRVETQYF. CDR3 DNA sequence: TGTGCCAGCAGCCAAGAGCTAGGCCGTAGAGTGGAGACCCAGTACTTC.

The V gene is TRBV28, the J gene TRBJ1-2; 10 bases are a match to TRBD1. J was trimmed by 5 bases and V by 8 bases; bases with no gene match: 14. This CDR3 comprises 16 residues. Germline V lookup: CDR1 MDHEN, CDR2 SYDVKM. The CDR3 spells CASGRNGQGDRYGYTF. The CDR3 DNA reads as TGTGCCAGCGGGCGGAATGGACAGGGGGACCGGTATGGCTACACCTTC.

The chain links TRBV3-1 (or the pseudogene TRBV3-2) to TRBJ2-3, with D unclear. Trimming shortened V by 4 bases and J by 6 bases, and 11 bases separated the two germline ends. This CDR3 region has 13 residues. Per the germline V gene, CDR1 is LGHDT and CDR2 is YNNKEL (reference sequence). The CDR3, as DNA: TGTGCCAGCAGCCTGGGCCCTAAGGATACGCAGTATTTT. Amino acid sequence: CASSLGPKDTQYF.

This rearrangement joins TRBV7-2 to TRBJ1-1; maybe TRBD1 (5 bases). Trimming removed 5 bases at V and 0 bases at J, with 7 bases between. The CDR3 is made up of 13 amino acids. Germline V gene sequence: CDR1 SGHTA, CDR2 FQGNSA. Here the CDR3 DNA reads TGTGCCAGCAGCAGGACACTGAACACTGAAGCTTTCTTT. It yields the protein CASSRTLNTEAFF.

The chain combines TRBV2 with TRBJ2-1; D gene ambiguous. Between the trimmed V and J ends, which lost 1 base and 6 bases, there was a span of 10 bases. CDR3 length: 14 amino acids. Looked up from germline, CDR1 is SNHLY and CDR2 is FYNNEI. The CDR3 region is CASSEDWFPNEQFF. The DNA for the CDR3 is TGTGCCAGCAGTGAAGACTGGTTTCCCAATGAGCAGTTCTTC.

The chain couples TRBV27 to TRBJ2-2, with 9 bases identical to TRBD1. Germline trimming cut 5 bases from V and 4 bases from J; bases unmatched to any gene: 8. Germline V gives CDR1 MNHEY, CDR2 SMNVEV (reference sequence). The CDR3 runs 16 residues. The CDR3 loop is CASSITGGFFTGELFF. The CDR3 nucleotides read TGTGCCAGCAGTATAACAGGGGGCTTTTTCACCGGGGAGCTGTTTTTT.

The CDR3 spells CASSPGGGEGYGYTF. The CDR3 DNA reads TGTGCCAGCAGCCCGGGGGGAGGGGAGGGCTATGGCTACACCTTC. The chain carries TRBV7-3 and TRBJ1-2; possibly TRBD1 for D (5 bases). Germline lookup yields CDR1 SGHTA and CDR2 FQGTGA. Trimming removed 5 bases from V and 4 bases from J, with 17 bases in between. The CDR3 sequence is 15 residues long.

V gene TRBV5-4 combines with J gene TRBJ2-6; maybe TRBD2 (6 bases). This CDR3 comprises 17 residues. Trimming cost V 2 bases and J 0 bases, with 12 bases left between them. Per the germline V gene, CDR1 is SGHNT and CDR2 is YYREEE (reference sequence). CDR3 protein: CASSLRGAHSGANVLTF. The CDR3 DNA reads as TGTGCCAGCAGCTTACGCGGGGCCCACTCTGGGGCCAACGTCCTGACTTTC.

The chain recombines TRBV12-5 with TRBJ1-5, with 7 bases that match TRBD1. The CDR3 is made up of 14 amino acids. V lost 7 bases, J lost 4 bases, and 7 bases stayed unmatched. CDR1 LGHNT and CDR2 FRNRAP come from the germline V gene. For the CDR3, the DNA is TGTGCTAGTGCCAGATCAGGGGGTAATCAGCCCCAGCATTTT. Its translation: CASARSGGNQPQHF.

Of note for this clone: At one end the junction does not follow the germline gene, possibly because of a read error. The J gene is TRBJ2-7, the V gene TRBV12-5, with a weak D call TRBD2 (6 bases). The CDR3 spans 12 residues. Looked up from germline, CDR1 is LGHNT and CDR2 is FRNRAP. CDR3 coding DNA: TGTGCTAGTGGTTTTGTAGCGGAAAAGGTCCACTTC. Residues: CASGFVAEKVHF.

V and J are TRBV29-1 and TRBJ2-2; 8 bases are a match to TRBD1. Trimming at V came to 5 bases and at J to 4 bases, leaving 9 bases not matched to a gene. The CDR3 covers 15 residues. Germline V gene lookup returns CDR1 SQVTM and CDR2 ANQGSEA. The CDR3 spells CSVLRDRGGTGELFF. Here the CDR3 DNA reads TGCAGCGTTCTACGCGACAGGGGTGGCACCGGGGAGCTGTTTTTT.

DNA for the CDR3: TGTGCCAGCAGCTTGGCAGGGCGGACCGGGGAGCTGTTTTTT. Its protein product is CASSLAGRTGELFF. The gene calls are TRBV7-3 and TRBJ2-2; perhaps TRBD1 as D (5 bases). The germline V and J ends were trimmed by 3 bases and 5 bases, with 10 bases remaining between them. Per germline, CDR1 SGHTA and CDR2 FQGTGA. The CDR3 runs 14 residues.

This chain joins TRBV5-1 and TRBJ2-3, with TRBD1 matching 10 bases. Trimming cost V 4 bases and J 4 bases; bases outside gene matches: 6. Germline V CDR1 and CDR2: SGHRS, YFSETQ. This CDR3 has 15 amino acids. The CDR3 loop reads CASSGGQGRADTQYF. CDR3 nucleotides: TGCGCCAGCAGCGGGGGACAGGGGCGGGCAGATACGCAGTATTTT.

This sequence joins TRBV18 and TRBJ2-2; D not certain. V dropped 5 bases and J dropped 7 bases, with 5 bases sitting between them. Germline-derived CDR1 and CDR2 are KGHSH and LQKENI. CDR3 length: 11 residues. CDR3 protein: CASSFIGELFF. The CDR3 coding sequence is TGTGCCAGCTCATTCATCGGGGAGCTGTTTTTT.